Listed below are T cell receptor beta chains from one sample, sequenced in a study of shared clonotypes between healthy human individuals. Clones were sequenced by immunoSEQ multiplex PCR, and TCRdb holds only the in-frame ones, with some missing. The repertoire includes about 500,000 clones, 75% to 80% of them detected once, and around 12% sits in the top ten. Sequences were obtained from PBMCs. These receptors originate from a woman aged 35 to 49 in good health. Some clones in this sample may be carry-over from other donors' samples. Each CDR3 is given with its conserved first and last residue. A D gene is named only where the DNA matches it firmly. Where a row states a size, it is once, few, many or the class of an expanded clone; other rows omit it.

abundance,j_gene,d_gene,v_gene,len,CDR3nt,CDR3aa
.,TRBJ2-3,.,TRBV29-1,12,TGCAGTCTTGGGGGCAGCACAGATACGCAGTATTTT,CSLGGSTDTQYF
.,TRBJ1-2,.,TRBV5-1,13,TGCGCCAGCAGCTTGGACCAGGGGAGCGGCTACACCTTC,CASSLDQGSGYTF
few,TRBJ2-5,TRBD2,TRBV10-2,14,TGCGCCAGCAGGTTTAGCGGGGGACAAGAGACCCAGTACTTC,CASRFSGGQETQYF
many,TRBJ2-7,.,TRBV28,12,TGTGCCAGCAGTTCAAACAGGGACGAGCAGTACTTC,CASSSNRDEQYF
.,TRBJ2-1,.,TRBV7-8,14,TGTGCCAGCAGCCTTAGTGGTAGATACAATGAGCAGTTCTTC,CASSLSGRYNEQFF
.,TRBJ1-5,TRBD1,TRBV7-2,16,TGTGCCAGCAGCTTAACGCCGGACAGGGCTAATCAGCCCCAGCATTTT,CASSLTPDRANQPQHF
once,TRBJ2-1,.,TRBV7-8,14,TGTGCCAGCAGCTTAGGAGGGGGGTACAATGAGCAGTTCTTC,CASSLGGGYNEQFF
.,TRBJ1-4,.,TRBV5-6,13,TGTGCCAGCAGCCCCGACAGACGCGAAAAACTGTTTTTT,CASSPDRREKLFF
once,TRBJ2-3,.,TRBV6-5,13,TGTGCCAGCCTCAGCGTTAGCACAGATACGCAGTATTTT,CASLSVSTDTQYF
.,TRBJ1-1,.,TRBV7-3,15,TGTGCCAGCAGCTTAAACGCAGGGCGCAACACTGAAGCTTTCTTT,CASSLNAGRNTEAFF
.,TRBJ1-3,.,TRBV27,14,TGTGCCAGCAGATTGACGGTCTCTGGAAACACCATATATTTT,CASRLTVSGNTIYF
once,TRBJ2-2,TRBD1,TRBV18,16,TGTGCCAGCTCCCCCCTGGGAAGGGGGCGCACCGGGGAGCTGTTTTTT,CASSPLGRGRTGELFF
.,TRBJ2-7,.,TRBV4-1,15,TGCGCCAGCAGCCAGGCCCCGTATCCCTCCTACGAGCAGTACTTC,CASSQAPYPSYEQYF
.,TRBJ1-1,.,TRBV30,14,TGTGCCTGCACCTCCCGGGACCTCAGGCCTGAAGCTTTCTTT,CACTSRDLRPEAFF
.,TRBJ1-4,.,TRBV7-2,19,TGTGCCAGCAGCGACCGGACCGGGGCCCCAGTTGCAACTAATGAAAAACTGTTTTTT,CASSDRTGAPVATNEKLFF
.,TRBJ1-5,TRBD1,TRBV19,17,TGTGCCAGTACCACCCGGACAGGGTATCTCCGCAATCAGCCCCAGCATTTT,CASTTRTGYLRNQPQHF
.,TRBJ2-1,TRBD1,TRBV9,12,TGTGCCAGCGGTCAGACAGGGGGTGAGCAGTTCTTC,CASGQTGGEQFF
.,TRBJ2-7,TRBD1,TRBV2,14,TGTGCCAGCAGCAGCGACAGGGGGCCGTACGAGCAGTACTTC,CASSSDRGPYEQYF
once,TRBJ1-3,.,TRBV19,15,TGTGCCAGTAAACTAGACAGGAGCTCTGGAAACACCATATATTTT,CASKLDRSSGNTIYF
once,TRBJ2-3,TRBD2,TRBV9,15,TGTGCCAGCGGCTCGGGAGCGGGAGTAGGAGATACGCAGTATTTT,CASGSGAGVGDTQYF
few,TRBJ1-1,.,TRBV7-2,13,TGTGCCAGCACCGGACAGATGAACACTGAAGCTTTCTTT,CASTGQMNTEAFF
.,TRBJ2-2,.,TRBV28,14,TGTGCCAGCAGTTTAAGTCTGAACACCGGGGAGCTGTTTTTT,CASSLSLNTGELFF
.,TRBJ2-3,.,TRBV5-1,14,TGCGCCAGCAGCTTGGCCCAGGGTAGAGATACGCAGTATTTT,CASSLAQGRDTQYF
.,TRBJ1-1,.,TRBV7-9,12,TGTGCCAGCAGCTGGGAGAACACTGAAGCTTTCTTT,CASSWENTEAFF
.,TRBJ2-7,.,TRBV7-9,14,TGTGCCAGCAGCTCGCAGGGGACGTCCTACGAGCAGTACTTC,CASSSQGTSYEQYF
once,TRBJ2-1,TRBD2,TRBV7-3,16,TGTGCCAGCAGCCCCATAGCGGGAGGGGGCTACAATGAGCAGTTCTTC,CASSPIAGGGYNEQFF
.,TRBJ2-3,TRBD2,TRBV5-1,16,TGCGCCAGCAGCCGGGGACTAGCGGGCATCACAGATACGCAGTATTTT,CASSRGLAGITDTQYF
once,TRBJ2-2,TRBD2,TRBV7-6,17,TGTGCCAGCAGCCGGGGACTAGCGGGAGTGTACACCGGGGAGCTGTTTTTT,CASSRGLAGVYTGELFF
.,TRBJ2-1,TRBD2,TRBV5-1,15,TGCGCCAGCAGCCCCGGACTAGCGGACTACAATGAGCAGTTCTTC,CASSPGLADYNEQFF
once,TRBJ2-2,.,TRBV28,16,TGTGCCAGCAGGCCCAGGACAATCGGGGTTACCGGGGAGCTGTTTTTT,CASRPRTIGVTGELFF
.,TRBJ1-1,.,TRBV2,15,TGTGCCAGCAATGCCGGCGGATTCGCGAACACTGAAGCTTTCTTT,CASNAGGFANTEAFF
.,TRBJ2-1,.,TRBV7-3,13,TGTGCCAGCAGCTTTTCCGAGGGCGGTGAGCAGTTCTTC,CASSFSEGGEQFF
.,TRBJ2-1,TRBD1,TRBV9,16,TGTGCCAGCAGCGCGCCGGGACAGGGGATAGCCAATGAGCAGTTCTTC,CASSAPGQGIANEQFF
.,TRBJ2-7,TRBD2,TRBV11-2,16,TGTGCCAGCAGCCCTAGGGTAGCAGGAGCGGGAGGCGAGCAGTACTTC,CASSPRVAGAGGEQYF
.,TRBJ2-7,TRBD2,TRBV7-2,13,TGTGCCAGCAGTTCGGGACTATTCTACGAGCAGTACTTC,CASSSGLFYEQYF
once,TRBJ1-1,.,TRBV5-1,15,TGCGCCAGCAGCATGACAGGCCGCCTGGACACTGAAGCTTTCTTT,CASSMTGRLDTEAFF
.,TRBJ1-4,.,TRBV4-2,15,TGTGCCAGCAGCCAAGTTCAGGCAACTAATGAAAAACTGTTTTTT,CASSQVQATNEKLFF
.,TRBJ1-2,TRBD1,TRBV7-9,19,TGTGCCAGCAGCCGTACCTACACAGGGGTCCTTACTCATAACTATGGCTACACCTTC,CASSRTYTGVLTHNYGYTF
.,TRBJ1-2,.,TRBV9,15,TGTGCCAGCAGCTTGTCGCTGGGGGGAGACTATGGCTACACCTTC,CASSLSLGGDYGYTF
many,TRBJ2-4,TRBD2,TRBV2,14,TGTGCCAGCAGTGTAGGACTAGCGAGGAACATTCAGTACTTC,CASSVGLARNIQYF
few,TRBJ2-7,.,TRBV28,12,TGTGCCAGCAGTTTAGCGGTCTACGAGCAGTACTTC,CASSLAVYEQYF
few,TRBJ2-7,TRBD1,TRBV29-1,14,TGCAGCGTGGGAACGGGACAGCTCCCCTACGAGCAGTACTTC,CSVGTGQLPYEQYF
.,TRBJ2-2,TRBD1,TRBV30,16,TGTGCCTGGAGGGGGGCCGGGACAGGGAACACCGGGGAGCTGTTTTTT,CAWRGAGTGNTGELFF
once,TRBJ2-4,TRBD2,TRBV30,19,TGTGCCTGGAGTGTAACTAGCGGGGATTCCAATCTAGCCAAAAACATTCAGTACTTC,CAWSVTSGDSNLAKNIQYF
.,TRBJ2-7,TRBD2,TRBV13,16,TGTGCCAGCAGCGCCCTGAGGACTAGCGGTACCTACGAGCAGTACTTC,CASSALRTSGTYEQYF
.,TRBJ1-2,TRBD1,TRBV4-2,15,TGTGCCAGCAGCCAAGGACGGACAGGGAACTATGGCTACACCTTC,CASSQGRTGNYGYTF
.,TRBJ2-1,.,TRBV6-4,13,TGTGCCAGCAGTGACACTGACAACAATGAGCAGTTCTTC,CASSDTDNNEQFF
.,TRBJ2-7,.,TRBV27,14,TGTGCCAGCAGTTTTGGTGGGAGGACCCACGAGCAGTACTTC,CASSFGGRTHEQYF
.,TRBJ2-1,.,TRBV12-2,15,TGTGCAAGACACCTACTAGCGGGCTCCTACAATGAGCAGTTCTTC,CARHLLAGSYNEQFF
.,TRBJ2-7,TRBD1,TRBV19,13,TGTGCCAGTACGGGACAGGGGGCCAACGAGCAGTACTTC,CASTGQGANEQYF